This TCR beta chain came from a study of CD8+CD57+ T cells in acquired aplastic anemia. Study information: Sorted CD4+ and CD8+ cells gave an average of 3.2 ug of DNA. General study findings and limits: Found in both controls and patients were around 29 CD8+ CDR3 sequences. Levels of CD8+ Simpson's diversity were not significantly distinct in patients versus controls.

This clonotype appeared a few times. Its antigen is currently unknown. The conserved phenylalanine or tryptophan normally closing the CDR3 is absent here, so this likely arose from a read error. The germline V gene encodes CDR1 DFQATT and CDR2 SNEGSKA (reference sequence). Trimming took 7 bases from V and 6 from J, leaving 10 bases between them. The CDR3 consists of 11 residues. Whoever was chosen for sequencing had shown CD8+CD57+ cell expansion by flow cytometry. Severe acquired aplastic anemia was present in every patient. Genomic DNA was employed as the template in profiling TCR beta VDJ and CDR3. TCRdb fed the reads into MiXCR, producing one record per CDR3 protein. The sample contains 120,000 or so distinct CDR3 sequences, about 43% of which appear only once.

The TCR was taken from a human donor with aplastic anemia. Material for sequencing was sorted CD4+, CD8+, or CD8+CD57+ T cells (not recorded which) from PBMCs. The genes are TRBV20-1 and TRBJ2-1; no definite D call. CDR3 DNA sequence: TGCAGTGTCAACTTAGGCAATGAGCAGTTCCTC. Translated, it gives CSVNLGNEQFL.